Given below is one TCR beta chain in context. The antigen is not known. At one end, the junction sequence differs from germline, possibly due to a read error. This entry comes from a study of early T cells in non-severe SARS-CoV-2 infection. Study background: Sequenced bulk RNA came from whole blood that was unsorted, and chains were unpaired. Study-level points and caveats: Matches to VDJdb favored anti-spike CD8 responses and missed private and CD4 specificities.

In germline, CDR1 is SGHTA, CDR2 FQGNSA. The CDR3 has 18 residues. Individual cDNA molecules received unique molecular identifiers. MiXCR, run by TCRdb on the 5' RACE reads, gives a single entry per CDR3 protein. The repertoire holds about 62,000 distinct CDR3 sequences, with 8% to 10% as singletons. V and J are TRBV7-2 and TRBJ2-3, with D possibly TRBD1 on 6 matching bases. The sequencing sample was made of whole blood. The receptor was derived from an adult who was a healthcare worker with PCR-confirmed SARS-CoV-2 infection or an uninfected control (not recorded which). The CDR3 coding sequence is TGTGCCAGCGGCTTAGCCGCTAGCCTATTTAGGGGGACAGATACGCAGTATTTT. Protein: CASGLAASLFRGTDTQYF. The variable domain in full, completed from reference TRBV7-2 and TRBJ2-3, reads GAGVSQSPSNKVTEKGKDVELRCDPISGHTALYWYRQSLGQGLEFLIYFQGNSAPDKSGLPSDRFSAERTGGSVSTLTIQRTQQEDSAVYLCASGLAASLFRGTDTQYFGPGTRLTVL.